What follows are 23 T cell receptor beta chains derived from one specimen sequenced in a study of blood T cell repertoires in COVID-19. Using immunoSEQ multiplex PCR, the repertoire was profiled, and TCRdb retains in-frame clones only, with some absent. The table lists 55,000 to 65,000 clones, about 81% of them singletons. Input material: peripheral blood. Receptors originate from a man between 60 and 75 years old with COVID-19, enrolled during active disease.

This chain joins TRBV6-5 and TRBJ1-2; no firm D call. Germline assignment: CDR1 MNHEY and CDR2 SVGAGI. Trimming shortened V by 7 bases and J by 0 bases, and 12 bases separated the two germline ends. The CDR3 loop spans 14 amino acids. This chain's CDR3 is CASTPSGSNYGYTF. The CDR3, as DNA: TGTGCCAGCACCCCCTCCGGGTCTAACTATGGCTACACCTTC.

The V and J genes are TRBV7-3 and TRBJ2-5, with a tentative D call TRBD2 (5 bases). The germline CDR1 and CDR2 sequences are SGHTA and FQGTGA. V dropped 4 bases and J dropped 5 bases, with 11 bases sitting between them. The CDR3 consists of 13 residues. The CDR3 DNA reads TGTGCCAGCAGCTACGGGGAGTGGGAGACCCAGTACTTC. It yields the protein CASSYGEWETQYF.

The chain employs TRBV27 and TRBJ1-1, with TRBD1 as a possible D gene (6 bases). V dropped 3 bases and J dropped 0 bases, with 11 bases sitting between them. Germline CDR1 reads MNHEY; CDR2 reads SMNVEV (reference sequence). The CDR3 consists of 15 residues. The CDR3 spells CASSLGASMNTEAFF. The CDR3 coding sequence is TGTGCCAGCAGTTTGGGGGCTTCGATGAACACTGAAGCTTTCTTT.

The chain uses TRBV7-6 and TRBJ2-5; tentatively, D is TRBD2 (5 bases). The V end was cut by 5 bases, the J end by 0 bases, with 10 bases between. CDR3 length: 14 amino acids. CDR1 is SGHVS and CDR2 is FNYEAQ in the germline V gene. CDR3 coding DNA: TGTGCCAGCAGCCCTACTAGGAACCAAGAGACCCAGTACTTC. Protein sequence: CASSPTRNQETQYF.

The CDR3 sequence is CASSQGTASNEQFF. As DNA, the CDR3 is TGCGCCAGCAGCCAAGGGACAGCATCCAATGAGCAGTTCTTC. The chain employs TRBV4-1 and TRBJ2-1; D is perhaps TRBD1 (6 bases). The CDR3 totals 14 residues. Per germline, CDR1 MGHRA and CDR2 YSYEKL. V lost 1 base and J lost 6, with 10 bases in between.

In its sample, this clone was seen once. The chain uses TRBV9 and TRBJ2-7; 10 bases agree with TRBD1. Trimming at V came to 3 bases and at J to 7 bases, leaving 10 bases not matched to a gene. The CDR3 runs 15 residues. Germline CDR1 and CDR2: SGDLS and YYNGEE. In DNA form, the CDR3 reads TGTGCCAGCAGCGATCCCCCGACAGGGGGCTGGGAGCAGTACTTC. Translated: CASSDPPTGGWEQYF.

The V call is TRBV19, the J call TRBJ2-2, with a tentative D call TRBD1 (6 bases). Germline CDR1 and CDR2: LNHDA and SQIVND (reference sequence). The CDR3 is made up of 15 amino acids. V was trimmed by 5 bases and J by 6 bases, leaving 16 bases between them. The CDR3 sequence: CASSVARQVSGELFF. The CDR3 region has the DNA TGTGCCAGTAGTGTAGCGAGACAGGTGTCCGGGGAGCTGTTTTTT.

This rearrangement joins TRBV9 to TRBJ2-2; 10 bases are shared with TRBD1. V was clipped by 7 bases and J by 5 bases; unmatched bases: 5. Germline V CDR1 and CDR2: SGDLS, YYNGEE. The CDR3 is 14 residues long. The CDR3 bases are TGTGCCAGCGCCCGGACAGGGGGTACCGGGGAGCTGTTTTTT. Translated, it gives CASARTGGTGELFF.

The chain has TRBV27 and TRBJ2-3, with 12 bases aligning to TRBD2. CDR1 is MNHEY and CDR2 is SMNVEV in the germline V gene (reference sequence). The CDR3 spans 15 residues. The V segment lost 3 bases and the J segment 6 bases; nucleotides outside the gene matches: 4. This CDR3 reads CASSFLAGGLDTQYF. The CDR3 DNA reads as TGTGCCAGCAGTTTTCTAGCGGGAGGGCTCGATACGCAGTATTTT.

The rearrangement uses TRBV7-2 and TRBJ2-3, with D perhaps matching TRBD2 (5 bases). CDR3 length: 15 residues. Germline lookup yields CDR1 SGHTA and CDR2 FQGNSA. V was clipped by 1 base and J by 1 base, with 9 bases between them. CDR3 coding DNA: TGTGCCAGCAGCTTAGGGAGGTCGGGCACAGATACGCAGTATTTT. This codes for CASSLGRSGTDTQYF.

In this sample, this clone turned up once. The gene calls are TRBV5-6 and TRBJ1-2, with 8 bases aligning to TRBD1. Germline V gives CDR1 SGHDT, CDR2 YYEEEE. The V gene end was trimmed by 5 bases and the J gene end by 6 bases; junction bases not matched to a gene: 6. The CDR3 sequence is 13 residues long. CDR3 DNA sequence: TGTGCCAGCAGTTCGGACAGGGCCCATGGCTACACCTTC. It yields the protein CASSSDRAHGYTF.

The chain is built from TRBV29-1 and TRBJ2-4; TRBD1 aligns across 9 bases. Germline V lookup: CDR1 SQVTM, CDR2 ANQGSEA. There are 14 residues in the CDR3. Trimming removed 4 bases from V and 8 bases from J; junction bases left unmatched: 9. The DNA of the CDR3 is TGCAGCGTTGCAACGGGACAGGGCTATGACATTCAGTACTTC. Translated: CSVATGQGYDIQYF.

The chain uses TRBV19 and TRBJ2-2; D is possibly TRBD1 (5 bases). Germline-derived CDR1 and CDR2 are LNHDA and SQIVND (reference sequence). The CDR3 spans 16 residues. V was pared by 1 base and J by 2 bases, with 11 bases between. This CDR3 is CASSIVAGHNTGELFF. CDR3 DNA sequence: TGTGCCAGTAGTATAGTTGCAGGGCATAACACCGGGGAGCTGTTTTTT.

This clone appeared a few times. The gene calls are TRBV6-4 and TRBJ1-1; TRBD1 is a possible D gene (6 bases). The CDR3 length is 13 residues. Trimming stripped 4 bases from V and 3 bases from J, with 9 bases between. Germline V lookup: CDR1 MRHNA, CDR2 SNTAGT. The CDR3 DNA is TGTGCCAGCAGTGCACAGGGTCACACTGAAGCTTTCTTT. Its protein is CASSAQGHTEAFF.

The chain uses TRBV19 and TRBJ1-1; D not certain. The CDR3 sequence is 11 residues long. CDR1 and CDR2 (germline): LNHDA, SQIVND (reference sequence). Trimming stripped 7 bases from V and 8 bases from J, with 11 bases between. CDR3 sequence: CASTGWNEAFF. The CDR3 DNA sequence: TGTGCCAGTACAGGTTGGAACGAAGCTTTCTTT.

This chain connects TRBV7-3 to TRBJ2-5; no clear D. Trimming took off 5 bases at V and 5 bases at J, with 18 bases between the two ends. The CDR3 covers 15 residues. Germline CDR1 reads SGHTA; CDR2 reads FQGTGA. The CDR3 nucleotides are TGTGCCAGCAGCCCCACAAGTAAGGCCGGGGAGACCCAGTACTTC. Amino acid sequence: CASSPTSKAGETQYF.

The chain has TRBV5-4 and TRBJ2-5, with 8 positions matching TRBD1. The CDR3 covers 13 residues. Looked up from germline, CDR1 is SGHNT and CDR2 is YYREEE (reference sequence). V lost 2 bases, J lost 5 bases, and 2 bases stayed unmatched. CDR3 region: CASSFNRGETQYF. The CDR3 nucleotides read TGTGCCAGCAGCTTTAACAGGGGGGAGACCCAGTACTTC.

The rearrangement links TRBV9 to TRBJ2-3; the D gene is possibly TRBD2 (7 bases). Trimming removed 0 bases at V and 1 base at J, with 18 bases between. CDR1 is SGDLS, CDR2 YYNGEE, per germline. CDR3 size: 18 residues. CDR3: CASSVAPGAGARTDTQYF. In DNA, the CDR3 is TGTGCCAGCAGCGTAGCCCCAGGGGCGGGGGCACGCACAGATACGCAGTATTTT.

The genes are TRBV7-2 and TRBJ2-7; TRBD2 matches at 7 bases. The length of the CDR3 is 16 residues. The germline CDR1 and CDR2 sequences are SGHTA and FQGNSA. V lost 0 bases to trimming and J lost 4 bases; unmatched junction nucleotides: 9. The CDR3 DNA reads as TGTGCCAGCAGCTTAGCGTTGGGACTAAAGGTTTACGAGCAGTACTTC. Protein sequence: CASSLALGLKVYEQYF.

This clone occurred once. The rearrangement joins TRBV19 to TRBJ1-2; the D is unclear. CDR1 is LNHDA and CDR2 is SQIVND in the germline V gene (reference sequence). V gave up 4 bases and J gave up 4 bases, with 13 bases separating them. This CDR3 comprises 14 residues. This chain's CDR3 is CASSTAQPPYGYTF. In DNA, the CDR3 is TGTGCCAGTAGTACGGCACAGCCTCCCTATGGCTACACCTTC.

The gene calls are TRBV3-1 (or the pseudogene TRBV3-2) and TRBJ1-4; 9 nucleotides match TRBD1. There are 14 residues in the CDR3. The J segment lost 8 bases and the V segment lost 4 bases, leaving 5 bases of the junction unmatched. Germline assignment: CDR1 LGHDT and CDR2 YNNKEL (reference sequence). CDR3 in amino acids: CASSLRTGAEKLFF. The CDR3 DNA reads TGTGCCAGCAGCCTAAGGACAGGGGCGGAAAAACTGTTTTTT.

V gene TRBV5-8 combines with J gene TRBJ1-5; 9 positions match TRBD1. Germline assignment: CDR1 SGHTS and CDR2 YDEGEE. CDR3 length equals 14 residues. Trimming removed 6 bases from V and 5 bases from J; junction bases left unmatched: 6. The DNA for the CDR3 is TGTGCCAGCAATCGACAGGGGGGGTATCAGCCCCAGCATTTT. Residues: CASNRQGGYQPQHF.

The rearrangement joins TRBV7-3 to TRBJ1-6, with 9 bases fitting TRBD1. Per germline, CDR1 SGHTA and CDR2 FQGTGA. V trimming: 6 bases; J trimming: 8 bases; junction bases outside the gene matches: 5. The CDR3 has 14 residues. The CDR3, as DNA: TGTGCCAGCAGTTTACAGGGGGCGGATTCACCCCTCCACTTT. Amino acids: CASSLQGADSPLHF. Supplemented by reference TRBV7-3 and TRBJ1-6, the full variable domain reads GAGVSQTPSNKVTEKGKYVELRCDPISGHTALYWYRQSLGQGPEFLIYFQGTGAADDSGLPNDRFFAVRPEGSVSTLKIQRTERGDSAVYLCASSLQGADSPLHFGNGTRLTVT.